Following are 7 T cell receptor beta chains from one sample sequenced in a study of identical twins. Each CDR3 protein gets one entry after TCRdb re-called the 5' RACE reads with MiXCR. In the table there are some 570,000 distinct CDR3 sequences, about 20% of which are singletons. These data were also filed under a second study, of yellow fever vaccine responses in identical twins.

Material: CD4+ T cells sorted from blood. All receptors come from a woman aged 18-35 years in good health.

This clonotype was seen a handful of times. The chain links TRBV28 to TRBJ1-6; 8 bases map to TRBD1. J lost 8 bases, V lost 3 bases, and 6 bases had no gene match. Germline values: CDR1 MDHEN, CDR2 SYDVKM. CDR3 length: 15 residues. For the CDR3, the DNA is TGTGCCAGCAGTTTCTCCGACAGGGGTGATTCACCCCTCCACTTT. Translated, it gives CASSFSDRGDSPLHF.

The gene calls are TRBV6-1 and TRBJ2-7, with 7 bases aligning to TRBD1. The CDR3 runs 14 residues. Trimming at V came to 6 bases and at J to 0 bases, leaving 5 bases not matched to a gene. Per the germline V gene, CDR1 is MNHNS and CDR2 is SASEGT. The CDR3: CASRQGTHSYEQYV. DNA for the CDR3: TGTGCCAGCAGACAGGGGACCCACTCCTACGAGCAGTACGTC.

This clonotype has just a few counts. The chain recombines TRBV4-2 with TRBJ2-3, with TRBD2 matching 8 bases. Germline lookup yields CDR1 LGHNA and CDR2 YNFKEQ. There are 15 residues in the CDR3. J was trimmed by 4 bases and V by 2 bases; bases with no gene match: 5. Here the CDR3 reads CASSQSGSGADTQYF. CDR3 DNA: TGTGCCAGCAGCCAAAGCGGGAGCGGGGCAGATACGCAGTATTTT.

This clonotype was counted a few times. The genes are TRBV7-7 and TRBJ1-4; TRBD1 is a possible D gene (5 bases). Germline CDR1 is SSHAT and CDR2 is FNYEAQ (reference sequence). The V end lost 6 bases, the J end lost 5 bases, and 16 bases lay between the germline ends. There are 15 residues in the CDR3. The CDR3 is CASSPLGGPNEKLFF. The DNA for the CDR3 is TGTGCCAGCAGTCCTCTCGGGGGACCAAATGAAAAACTGTTTTTT.

The rearrangement joins TRBV11-2 to TRBJ2-3; 7 bases are shared with TRBD1. This CDR3 spans 14 amino acids. The V gene end was trimmed by 6 bases and the J gene end by 0 bases; junction bases not matched to a gene: 3. The germline V gene has CDR1 SGHAT and CDR2 FQNNGV. The CDR3 DNA reads as TGTGCCAGCAGGACAGGGATTAGCACAGATACGCAGTATTTT. Amino acids: CASRTGISTDTQYF.

This clonotype appeared many times. V and J are TRBV18 and TRBJ1-1, with D unresolved. V lost 3 bases to trimming and J lost 11 bases, with 16 bases between them. From germline, CDR1 is KGHSH and CDR2 LQKENI. The CDR3 totals 13 residues. CDR3 DNA: TGTGCCAGCTCACCGCCCGAGAGAGTGGTGGCTTTCTTT. Its protein is CASSPPERVVAFF.

The sample holds a few counts of this clonotype. This chain links TRBV20-1 with TRBJ2-3; D remains ambiguous. CDR1 is DFQATT and CDR2 is SNEGSKA in the germline V gene (reference sequence). This CDR3 has 13 residues. V lost 2 bases and J lost 2, with 8 bases in between. The CDR3 loop is CSARLQTTDTQYF. In DNA, the CDR3 is TGCAGTGCTAGATTGCAGACCACAGATACGCAGTATTTT.